This T cell receptor (beta chain) originates from a study of cytomegalovirus exposure and HLA in healthy donors. Despite likely unrecorded immune exposures, the donors were nominally healthy at the time of sampling. The length of the CDR3 is 16 residues. V lost 1 base and J lost 0, with 10 bases in between. Germline V gene data show CDR1 as LNHDA and CDR2 as SQIVND (reference sequence). On this clone itself: Its antigen remains unknown.

Notes on the study in general: The presence/absence work took it that sequencing depth was about the same across donors. In a later analysis, HLA-associated beta chains showed higher expansion and lower generation probabilities than comparable chains.

Primers included in the PCR were 60 Vbeta and 13 Jbeta primers. Original processing notes: There were around 77 million unique TCR beta chains by a later count, and around 10 million of them were shared. Sequencing used immunoSEQ multiplex PCR; TCRdb keeps in-frame clones, though not all of them. D and trimming were read from the DNA, whereas the V and J calls and clone size are those reported in that table. The table for this sample gives about 58,000 clones. V is TRBV19 and J is TRBJ1-3, with a tentative D call TRBD1 (5 bases). Sequenced sample: PBMCs. This receptor was obtained from a young woman in good health and CMV-seronegative. The CDR3 spells CASSIVGGVSGNTIYF. Here the CDR3 DNA reads TGTGCCAGTAGTATAGTCGGAGGGGTCTCTGGAAACACCATATATTTT.